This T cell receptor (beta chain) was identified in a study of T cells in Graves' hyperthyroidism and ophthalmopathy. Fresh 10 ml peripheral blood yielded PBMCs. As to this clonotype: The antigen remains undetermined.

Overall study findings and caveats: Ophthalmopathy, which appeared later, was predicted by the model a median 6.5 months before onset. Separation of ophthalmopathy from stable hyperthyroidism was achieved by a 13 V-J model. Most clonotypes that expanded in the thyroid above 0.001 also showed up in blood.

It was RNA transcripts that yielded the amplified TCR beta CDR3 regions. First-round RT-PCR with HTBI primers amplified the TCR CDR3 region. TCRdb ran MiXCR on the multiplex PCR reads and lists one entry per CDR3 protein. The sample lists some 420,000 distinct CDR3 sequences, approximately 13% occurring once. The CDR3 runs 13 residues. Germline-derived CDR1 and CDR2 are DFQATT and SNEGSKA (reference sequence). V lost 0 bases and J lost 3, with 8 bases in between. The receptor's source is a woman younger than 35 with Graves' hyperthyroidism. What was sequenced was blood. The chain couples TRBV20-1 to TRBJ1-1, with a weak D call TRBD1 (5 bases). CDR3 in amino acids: CSARDWGDTEAFF. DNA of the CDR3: TGCAGTGCTAGAGATTGGGGGGACACTGAAGCTTTCTTT.